The TCR beta chain under discussion was sequenced for a study of blood T cell repertoires in COVID-19. Study information: Sources were T cells, B-cell-depleted T cells, or PBMCs; the material itself was cDNA or gDNA.

Germline CDR1 LNHDA, CDR2 SQIVND (reference sequence). The CDR3 loop spans 13 amino acids. The ends lost 7 bases at V and 7 bases at J; junction bases unmatched: 9. Profiling relied on immunoSEQ multiplex PCR, and the TCRdb table lists in-frame clones only, not all of them. Here the sample spans approximately 210,000 clones, about 90% being singletons. This clonotype was obtained from a man aged 18 to 35 with active or convalescent COVID-19. V usage is TRBV19 and J usage is TRBJ2-5; the match to TRBD2 covers 7 bases. Sequencing was done on a sample of peripheral blood. CDR3 amino acids: CASITIPGGTQYF. The CDR3 DNA is TGTGCCAGTATAACAATACCGGGAGGGACCCAGTACTTC.